This T cell receptor (beta chain) was sequenced for a study of T-cell reconstitution after alpha-beta-depleted transplantation in children. Preparing the TCRbeta library involved the use of unique molecular identifiers. Using its own MiXCR run on the PCR reads, TCRdb lists one record per CDR3 protein. The sample lists about 400,000 distinct CDR3 sequences; 20% were seen once. The V and J ends lost 3 bases and 0 bases respectively, with 11 bases between them. The germline V gene encodes CDR1 MNHEY and CDR2 SMNVEV (reference sequence). The CDR3 length is 15 residues. The sequence was collected from a human donor who donated a stem cell graft to a child with acute myeloid leukemia. The chain carries TRBV27 and TRBJ2-5, with TRBD2 as a possible D gene (6 bases). The sample in question was PBMCs from the stem cell graft donor, obtained from the stem cell graft. The CDR3 sequence is CASSFFTGDQETQYF. For the CDR3, the DNA is TGTGCCAGCAGTTTCTTTACGGGAGACCAAGAGACCCAGTACTTC.